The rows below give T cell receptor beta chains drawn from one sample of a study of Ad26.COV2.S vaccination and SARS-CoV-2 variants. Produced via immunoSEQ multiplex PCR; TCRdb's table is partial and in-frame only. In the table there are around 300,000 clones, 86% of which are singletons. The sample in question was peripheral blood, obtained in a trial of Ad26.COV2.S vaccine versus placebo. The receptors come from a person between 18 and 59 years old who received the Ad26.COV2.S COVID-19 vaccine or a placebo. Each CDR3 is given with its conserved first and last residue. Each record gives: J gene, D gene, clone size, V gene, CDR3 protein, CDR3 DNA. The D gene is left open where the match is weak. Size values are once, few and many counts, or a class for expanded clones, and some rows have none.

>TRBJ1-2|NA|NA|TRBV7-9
CASSLAGAGRSYGYTF
TGTGCCAGCAGCTTAGCGGGGGCAGGAAGGTCCTATGGCTACACCTTC
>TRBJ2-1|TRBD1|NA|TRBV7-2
CASSPEVAPGQGTDEQFF
TGTGCCAGCAGCCCTGAGGTAGCCCCGGGACAGGGAACCGATGAGCAGTTCTTC
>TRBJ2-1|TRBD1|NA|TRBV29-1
CSVASGQVPFF
TGCAGCGTCGCCTCTGGACAGGTCCCGTTCTTC
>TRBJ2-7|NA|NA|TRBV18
CASSPSFAYEQYF
TGTGCCAGCTCACCTAGTTTCGCCTACGAGCAGTACTTC
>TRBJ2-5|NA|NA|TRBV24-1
CATSDPSKSQETQYF
TGTGCCACCAGTGACCCTAGTAAGTCTCAAGAGACCCAGTACTTC
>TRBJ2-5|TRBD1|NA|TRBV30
CAWRGTEEETQYF
TGTGCCTGGAGGGGGACAGAGGAAGAGACCCAGTACTTC
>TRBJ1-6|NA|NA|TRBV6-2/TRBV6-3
CASSYPAEEEDSPLHF
TGTGCCAGCAGTTACCCGGCAGAAGAGGAGGATTCACCCCTCCACTTT
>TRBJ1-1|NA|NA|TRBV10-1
CASGSNTEAFF
TGCGCCAGCGGTTCGAACACTGAAGCTTTCTTT
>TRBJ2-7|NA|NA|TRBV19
CASTFGYEQYF
TGTGCCAGTACCTTCGGGTACGAGCAGTACTTC
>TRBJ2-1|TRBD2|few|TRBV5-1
CASSLVAGGTGEQFF
TGCGCCAGCAGCTTGGTCGCGGGGGGGACTGGTGAGCAGTTCTTC
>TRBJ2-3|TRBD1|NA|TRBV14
CASSPTDRATDTQYF
TGTGCCAGCAGCCCAACTGACAGGGCCACAGATACGCAGTATTTT
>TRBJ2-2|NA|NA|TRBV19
CASNYGGELFF
TGTGCCAGTAACTACGGCGGGGAGCTGTTTTTT
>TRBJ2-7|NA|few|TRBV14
CASSQLSRSSYEQYF
TGTGCCAGCAGCCAATTATCCCGGAGCTCCTACGAGCAGTACTTC
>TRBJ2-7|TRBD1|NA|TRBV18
CASSPPGTAFYEQYF
TGTGCCAGCTCACCGCCCGGGACAGCTTTCTACGAGCAGTACTTC
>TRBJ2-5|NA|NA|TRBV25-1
CASSGGLPGETQYF
TGTGCCAGCAGTGGCGGACTCCCTGGAGAGACCCAGTACTTC
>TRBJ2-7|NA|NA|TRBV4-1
CASSQVPRHYEQYF
TGCGCCAGCAGCCAAGTCCCCAGGCACTACGAGCAGTACTTC
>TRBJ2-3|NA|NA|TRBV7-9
CASIRERDTSHTDTQYF
TGTGCCAGCATCCGAGAGAGGGACACTTCACACACAGATACGCAGTATTTT
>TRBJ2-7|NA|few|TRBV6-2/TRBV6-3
CASSPRAERYEQYF
TGTGCCAGCAGCCCTCGGGCAGAGCGCTACGAGCAGTACTTC
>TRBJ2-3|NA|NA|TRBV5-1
CASSLVRQNGADTQYF
TGCGCCAGCAGCTTGGTGCGGCAAAACGGGGCAGATACGCAGTATTTT
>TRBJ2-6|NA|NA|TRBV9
CASSLGLSSGANVLTF
TGTGCCAGCAGCTTGGGTTTGAGCTCTGGGGCCAACGTCCTGACTTTC
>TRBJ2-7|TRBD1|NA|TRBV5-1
CASSDPTGGDEQYF
TGCGCCAGCAGCGACCCTACAGGGGGCGACGAGCAGTACTTC
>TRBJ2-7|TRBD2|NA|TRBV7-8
CASSLGGLAHEQYF
TGTGCCAGCAGCTTAGGGGGACTAGCTCACGAGCAGTACTTC
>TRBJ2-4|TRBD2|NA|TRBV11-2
CASSSTSGVAKNIQYF
TGTGCCAGCAGCTCGACTAGCGGGGTGGCCAAAAACATTCAGTACTTC
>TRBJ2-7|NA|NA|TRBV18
CASSPKGGPYEQYF
TGTGCCAGCTCACCAAAGGGGGGCCCCTACGAGCAGTACTTC
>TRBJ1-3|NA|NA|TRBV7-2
CASSLGGAGNTIYF
TGTGCCAGCAGCTTAGGAGGGGCTGGAAACACCATATATTTT
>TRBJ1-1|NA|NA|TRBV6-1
CASSELQLNTEAFF
TGTGCCAGCAGTGAATTGCAGTTGAACACTGAAGCTTTCTTT
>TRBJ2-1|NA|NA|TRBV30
CAWSVSGTQQFF
TGTGCCTGGAGTGTATCGGGTACCCAACAGTTCTTC
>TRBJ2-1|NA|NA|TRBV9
CASSVEGAGRTSYNEQFF
TGTGCCAGCAGCGTAGAGGGGGCGGGAAGAACCTCCTACAATGAGCAGTTCTTC
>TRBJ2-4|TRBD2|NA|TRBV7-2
CASSLDLSLADLNIQYF
TGTGCCAGCAGCTTAGATCTCAGTCTAGCGGATTTGAACATTCAGTACTTC
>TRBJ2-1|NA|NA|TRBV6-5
CASKDSLYNEQFF
TGTGCCAGCAAGGACTCCCTCTACAATGAGCAGTTCTTC
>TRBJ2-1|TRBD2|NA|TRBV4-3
CASSRKRGDEQFF
TGCGCCAGCAGCCGAAAACGGGGGGATGAGCAGTTCTTC
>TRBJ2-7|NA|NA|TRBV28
CASTQGGGYEQYF
TGTGCCAGCACCCAAGGGGGTGGGTACGAGCAGTACTTC
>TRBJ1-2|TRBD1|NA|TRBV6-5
CASLGDRAYGYTF
TGTGCCAGCCTCGGGGACAGGGCCTATGGCTACACCTTC
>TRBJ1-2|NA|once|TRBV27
CASSLSIDSGYGYTF
TGTGCCAGCAGTTTATCGATAGACAGTGGCTATGGCTACACCTTC
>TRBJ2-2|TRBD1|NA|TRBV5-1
CASAGQGANTGELFF
TGCGCCAGCGCTGGACAGGGGGCGAACACCGGGGAGCTGTTTTTT
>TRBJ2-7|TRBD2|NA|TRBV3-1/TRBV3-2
CASSPRKGLAVYEQYF
TGTGCCAGCAGCCCCCGGAAGGGACTAGCGGTTTACGAGCAGTACTTC
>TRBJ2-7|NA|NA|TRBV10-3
CAISPTGGQAPREQYF
TGTGCCATCAGCCCAACGGGGGGACAAGCGCCTCGCGAGCAGTACTTC
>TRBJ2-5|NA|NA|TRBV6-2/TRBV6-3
CASSSGGAGETQYF
TGTGCCAGCAGTTCCGGGGGCGCGGGAGAGACCCAGTACTTC
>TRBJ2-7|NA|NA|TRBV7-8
CASSAYRTYEQYF
TGTGCCAGCAGCGCCTATAGAACCTACGAGCAGTACTTC
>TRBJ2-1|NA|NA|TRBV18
CASSPVIGGKNNEQFF
TGTGCCAGCTCTCCCGTTATTGGGGGGAAAAACAATGAGCAGTTCTTC
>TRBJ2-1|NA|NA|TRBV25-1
CASSDPTRGTYNEQFF
TGTGCCAGCAGTGATCCTACTCGGGGAACCTACAATGAGCAGTTCTTC
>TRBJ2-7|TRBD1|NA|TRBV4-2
CASSQGLGTGVSYEQYF
TGTGCCAGCAGCCAGGGGCTAGGGACAGGGGTTAGCTACGAGCAGTACTTC
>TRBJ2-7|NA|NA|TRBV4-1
CASSQVPQGASFLLGYEQYF
TGCGCCAGCAGCCAAGTCCCCCAAGGGGCCAGCTTCCTCCTAGGCTACGAGCAGTACTTC
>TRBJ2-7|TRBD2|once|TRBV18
CASSRWAAGTSGIGEQYF
TGTGCCAGCTCACGATGGGCAGCCGGGACTAGCGGGATAGGAGAGCAGTACTTC
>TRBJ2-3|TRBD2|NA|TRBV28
CASSFTSGTDTQYF
TGTGCCAGCAGTTTCACTAGCGGCACAGATACGCAGTATTTT
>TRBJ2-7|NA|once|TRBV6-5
CASSYSMTATYEQYF
TGTGCCAGCAGTTACTCGATGACAGCCACCTACGAGCAGTACTTC
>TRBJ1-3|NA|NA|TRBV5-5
CASSLLSSGNTIYF
TGTGCCAGCAGCTTATTAAGCTCTGGAAACACCATATATTTT
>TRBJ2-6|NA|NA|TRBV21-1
CASASGSLAVGSGANVLTF
NA
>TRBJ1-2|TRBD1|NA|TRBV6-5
CASFLRGHPYGYTF
TGTGCCAGCTTCCTCAGGGGGCATCCCTATGGCTACACCTTC